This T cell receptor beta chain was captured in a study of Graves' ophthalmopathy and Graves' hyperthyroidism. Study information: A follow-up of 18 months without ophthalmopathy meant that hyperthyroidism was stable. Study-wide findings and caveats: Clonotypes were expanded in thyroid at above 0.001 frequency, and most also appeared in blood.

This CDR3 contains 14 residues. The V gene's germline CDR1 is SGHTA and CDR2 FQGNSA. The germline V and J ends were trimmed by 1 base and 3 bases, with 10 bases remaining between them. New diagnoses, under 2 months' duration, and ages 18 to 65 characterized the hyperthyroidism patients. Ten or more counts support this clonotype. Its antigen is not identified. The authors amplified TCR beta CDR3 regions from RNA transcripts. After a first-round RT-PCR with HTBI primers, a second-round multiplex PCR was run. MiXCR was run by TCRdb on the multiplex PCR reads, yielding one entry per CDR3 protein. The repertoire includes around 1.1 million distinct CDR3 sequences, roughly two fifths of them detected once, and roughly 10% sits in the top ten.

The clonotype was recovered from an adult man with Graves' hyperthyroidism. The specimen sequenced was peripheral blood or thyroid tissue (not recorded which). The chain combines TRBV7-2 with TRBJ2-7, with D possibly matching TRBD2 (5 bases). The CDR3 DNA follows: TGTGCCAGCAGCTTAGTCTTCGGGGACTACGAGCAGTACTTC. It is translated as CASSLVFGDYEQYF.